The clone carrying this T cell receptor beta chain was seen a few times. The CDR3 sequence is 14 residues long. Germline CDR1 is LGHNA and CDR2 is YSLEER. After removal of 2 bases from V and 9 bases from J, the junction contained 2 bases not matched to a gene. The data were taken from a study of CD8+ T cells in alopecia areata. Extraction and reverse transcription of RNA yielded cDNA as the sequencing template. TCRdb keeps only in-frame clones here, not all; method: immunoSEQ multiplex PCR. The sample gives over 95,000 clones, around three fifths of which show up once; around 3.4% is in the top ten. Stated treatment: oral pan-JAK inhibitor, 5-10 mg twice daily. As part of sample collection, lesional scalp punch biopsies and peripheral blood were taken from alopecia areata patients.

The genes are TRBV4-3 and TRBJ1-6, with TRBD1 identical over 9 bases. This receptor was obtained from a human donor with alopecia areata. The starting material was CD4+ T cells sorted from blood, obtained at week 24, from a patient treated with tofacitinib. This CDR3 is CASSQRDRASPLHF. The CDR3 DNA reads TGCGCCAGCAGCCAACGGGACAGGGCTTCACCCCTCCACTTT.